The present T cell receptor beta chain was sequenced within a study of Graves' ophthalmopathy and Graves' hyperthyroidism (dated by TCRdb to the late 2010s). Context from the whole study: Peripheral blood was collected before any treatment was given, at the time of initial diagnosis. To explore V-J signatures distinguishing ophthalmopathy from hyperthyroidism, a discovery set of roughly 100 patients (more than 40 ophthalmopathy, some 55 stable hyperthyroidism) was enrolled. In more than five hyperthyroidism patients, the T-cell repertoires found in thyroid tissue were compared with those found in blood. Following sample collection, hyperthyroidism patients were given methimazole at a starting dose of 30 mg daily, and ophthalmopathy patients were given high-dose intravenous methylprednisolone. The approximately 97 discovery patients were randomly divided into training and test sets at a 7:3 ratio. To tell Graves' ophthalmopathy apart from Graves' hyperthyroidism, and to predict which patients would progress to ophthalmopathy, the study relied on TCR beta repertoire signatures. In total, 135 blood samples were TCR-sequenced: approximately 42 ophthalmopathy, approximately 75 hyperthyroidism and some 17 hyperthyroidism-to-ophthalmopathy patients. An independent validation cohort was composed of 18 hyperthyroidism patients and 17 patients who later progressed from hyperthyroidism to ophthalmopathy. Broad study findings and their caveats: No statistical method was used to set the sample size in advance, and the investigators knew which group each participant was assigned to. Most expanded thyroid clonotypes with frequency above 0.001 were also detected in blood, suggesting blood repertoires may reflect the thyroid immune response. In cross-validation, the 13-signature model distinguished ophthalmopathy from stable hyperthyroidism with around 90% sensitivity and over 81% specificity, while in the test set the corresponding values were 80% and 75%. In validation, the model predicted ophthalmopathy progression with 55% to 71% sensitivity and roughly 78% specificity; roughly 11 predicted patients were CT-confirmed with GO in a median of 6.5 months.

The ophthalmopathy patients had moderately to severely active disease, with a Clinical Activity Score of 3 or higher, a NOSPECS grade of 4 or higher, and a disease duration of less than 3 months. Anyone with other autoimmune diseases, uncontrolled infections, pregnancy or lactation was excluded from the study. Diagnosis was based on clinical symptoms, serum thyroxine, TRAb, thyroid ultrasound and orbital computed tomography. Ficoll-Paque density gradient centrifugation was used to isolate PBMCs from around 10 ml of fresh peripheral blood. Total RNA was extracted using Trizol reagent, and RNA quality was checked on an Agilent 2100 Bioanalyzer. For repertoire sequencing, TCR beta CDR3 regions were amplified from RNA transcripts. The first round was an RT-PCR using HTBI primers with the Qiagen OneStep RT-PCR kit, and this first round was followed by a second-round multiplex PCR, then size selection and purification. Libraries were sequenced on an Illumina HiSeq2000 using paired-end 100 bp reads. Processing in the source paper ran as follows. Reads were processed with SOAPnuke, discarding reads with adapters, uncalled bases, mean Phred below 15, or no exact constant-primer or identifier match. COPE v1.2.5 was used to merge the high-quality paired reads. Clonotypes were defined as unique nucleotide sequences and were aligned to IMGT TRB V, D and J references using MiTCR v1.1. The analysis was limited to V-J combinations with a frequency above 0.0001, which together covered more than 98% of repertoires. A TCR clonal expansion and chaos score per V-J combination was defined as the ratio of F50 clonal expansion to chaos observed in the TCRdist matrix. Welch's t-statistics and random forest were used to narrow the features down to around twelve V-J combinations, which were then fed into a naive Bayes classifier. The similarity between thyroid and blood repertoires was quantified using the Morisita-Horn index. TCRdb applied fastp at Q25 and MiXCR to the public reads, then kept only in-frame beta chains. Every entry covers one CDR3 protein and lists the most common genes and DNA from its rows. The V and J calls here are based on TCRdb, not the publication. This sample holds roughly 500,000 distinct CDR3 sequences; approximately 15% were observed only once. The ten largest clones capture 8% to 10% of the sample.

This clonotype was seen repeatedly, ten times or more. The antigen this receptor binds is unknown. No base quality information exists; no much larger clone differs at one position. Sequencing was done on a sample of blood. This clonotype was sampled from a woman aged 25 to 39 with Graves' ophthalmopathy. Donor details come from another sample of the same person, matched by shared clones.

The DNA sequence follows: TGTGCCAGCAGCTTGGTACAGGCGTCCTTCTATGGCTACACCTTC. This gives the protein CASSLVQASFYGYTF. The sequence links TRBV5-4 to TRBJ1-2, with TRBD1 perhaps the D gene, on 5 matching bases. The germline V gene encodes CDR1 SGHNT and CDR2 YYREEE (reference sequence). The germline ends are 13 bases apart after V is trimmed by 0 bases and J by 4 bases. CDR3 length: 15 amino acids, cysteine to phenylalanine. Only the CDR3 DNA stays, 45 bases, in frame from base 1.